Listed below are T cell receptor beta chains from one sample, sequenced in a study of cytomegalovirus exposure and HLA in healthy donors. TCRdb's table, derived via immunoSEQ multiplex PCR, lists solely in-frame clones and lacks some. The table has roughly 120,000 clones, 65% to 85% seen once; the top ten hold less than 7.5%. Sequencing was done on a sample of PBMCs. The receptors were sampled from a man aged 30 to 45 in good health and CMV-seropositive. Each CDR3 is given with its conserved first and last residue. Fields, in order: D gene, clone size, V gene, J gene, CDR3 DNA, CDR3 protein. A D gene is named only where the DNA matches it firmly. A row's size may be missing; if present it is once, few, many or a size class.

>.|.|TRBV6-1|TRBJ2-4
TGTGCCAGCAGTTCAGGGTATCAAAACATTCAGTACTTC
CASSSGYQNIQYF
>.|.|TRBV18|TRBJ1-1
TGTGCCAGCTCACCCACAGGGTTTACCACTGAAGCTTTCTTT
CASSPTGFTTEAFF
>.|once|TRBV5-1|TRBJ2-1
TGCGCCAGCAGCCTTGGACAGAGTGAGCAGTTCTTC
CASSLGQSEQFF
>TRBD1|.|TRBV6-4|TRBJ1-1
TGTGCCAGCAGAAAACAGGGGACGAACACTGAAGCTTTCTTT
CASRKQGTNTEAFF
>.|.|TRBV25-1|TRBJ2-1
TGTGCCAGCAGGGATGTAACAGGATACAATGAGCAGTTCTTC
CASRDVTGYNEQFF
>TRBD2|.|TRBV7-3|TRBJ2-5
TGTGCCAGCGCGGGGGGGTATAAAGAAGAGACCCAGTACTTC
CASAGGYKEETQYF
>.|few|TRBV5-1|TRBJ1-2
TGCGCCAGCATGGGGGCAGGGTATGGCTACACCTTC
CASMGAGYGYTF
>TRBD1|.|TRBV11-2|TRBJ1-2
TGTGCCAGCAGCTTAGCAGGGGGGAATGGCTACACCTTC
CASSLAGGNGYTF
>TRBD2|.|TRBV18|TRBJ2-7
TGTGCCAGCTCGATTAGGCGGGGGGGCCACGGCGAGCAGTACTTC
CASSIRRGGHGEQYF
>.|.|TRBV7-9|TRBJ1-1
TGTGCCAGCAGCTTATCAGGGGTTAACACTGAAGCTTTCTTT
CASSLSGVNTEAFF
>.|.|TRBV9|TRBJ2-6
TGTGCCAGCAGCGAGCCTACAGGGGAGGTTTATGTAGGGGCCAACGTCCTGACTTTC
CASSEPTGEVYVGANVLTF
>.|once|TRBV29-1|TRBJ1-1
TGCAGCGTGGTAGACAGACGTAACACTGAAGCTTTCTTT
CSVVDRRNTEAFF
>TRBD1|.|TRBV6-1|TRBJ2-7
TGTGCCAGCAGTGAATATCTTTGGGATGGGACAGGGTTATTCTACTCCTACGAGCAGTACTTC
CASSEYLWDGTGLFYSYEQYF
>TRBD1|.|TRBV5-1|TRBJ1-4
TGCGCCAGCAGCTTGAATCAGGGGGCTTCTGAAAAACTGTTTTTT
CASSLNQGASEKLFF
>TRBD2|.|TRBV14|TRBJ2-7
TGTGCCAGCAGCCAAGGGGTTAGCGGGTCCGCCTACGAGCAGTACTTC
CASSQGVSGSAYEQYF
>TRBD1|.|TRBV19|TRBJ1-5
TGTGCCAGTAGTATTAAAGGACAGGGCCCTCAGCCCCAGCATTTT
CASSIKGQGPQPQHF
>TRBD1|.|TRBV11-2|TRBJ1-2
TGTGCCAGCAGCTTGGGTCAGGGGGCTGAAGGCTACACCTTC
CASSLGQGAEGYTF
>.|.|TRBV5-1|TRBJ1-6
TGCGCCAGCAGCTTGGACAGGGCAACCTATAATTCACCCCTCCACTTT
CASSLDRATYNSPLHF
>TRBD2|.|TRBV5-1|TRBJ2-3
TGCGCCAGCCGCACCCAGCGGGGAAACACAGATACGCAGTATTTT
CASRTQRGNTDTQYF
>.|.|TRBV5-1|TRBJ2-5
TGCGCCAGCAGCTTGGCCAGCAGGGGTGAGACCCAGTACTTC
CASSLASRGETQYF
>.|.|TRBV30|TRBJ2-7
TGTGCTGGAGAGGTCCCGAGCTCCTACGAGCAGTACTTC
CAGEVPSSYEQYF
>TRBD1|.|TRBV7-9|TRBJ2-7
TGTGCCAGCAGCTCCCCGGGACAGGGTCGCTCCTACGAGCAGTACTTC
CASSSPGQGRSYEQYF
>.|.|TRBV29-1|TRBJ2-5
TGCAGCGTTGACGTCCGGGAAGAGACCCAGTACTTC
CSVDVREETQYF
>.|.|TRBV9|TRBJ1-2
TGTGCCAGCAGCCCGGGGGGGACTGTCTATGGCTACACCTTC
CASSPGGTVYGYTF
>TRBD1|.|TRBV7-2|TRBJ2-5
TGTGCCAGCAAAATTGCAGGGGGACCCAAAGAGACCCAGTACTTC
CASKIAGGPKETQYF
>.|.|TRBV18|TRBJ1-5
TGTGCCAGCTCAGAAGGAGACAGACTTAGCAATCAGCCCCAGCATTTT
CASSEGDRLSNQPQHF
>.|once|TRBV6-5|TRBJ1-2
TGTGCCAGCAGTTATGGGGGGAGTCTCTATGGCTACACCTTC
CASSYGGSLYGYTF
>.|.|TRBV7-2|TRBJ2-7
TGTGCCAGCAGCTTAGGCCCGGGGGTTACCTACGAGCAGTACTTC
CASSLGPGVTYEQYF
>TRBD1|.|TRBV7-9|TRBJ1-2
TGTGCCAGCAGCTTATGGACTTACAGGGGGAGCTATGGCTACACCTTC
CASSLWTYRGSYGYTF
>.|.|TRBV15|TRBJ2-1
TGTGCCACCAGCAGAGAACGGGATGAGCCGGGGTACAATGAGCAGTTCTTC
CATSRERDEPGYNEQFF
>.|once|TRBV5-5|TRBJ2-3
TGTGCCAGCAGCCTGTGGTCCCCGGGGGCAGATACGCAGTATTTT
CASSLWSPGADTQYF
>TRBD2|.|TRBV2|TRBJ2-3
TGTGCCAGCACCGGACTAGCGGGGGTAAGAGATACGCAGTATTTT
CASTGLAGVRDTQYF
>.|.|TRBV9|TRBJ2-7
TGTGCCAGCAGTGGTAGTGGGGGCGGCCGGAGCTCCTACGAGCAGTACTTC
CASSGSGGGRSSYEQYF
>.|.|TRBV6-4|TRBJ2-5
TGTGCCAGCAGCCCCGCTCCGGGAGAAGAGACCCAGTACTTC
CASSPAPGEETQYF
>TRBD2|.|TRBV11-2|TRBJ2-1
TGTGCCGCCCAGCGGGGGGGCTTGGATGAGCAGTTCTTC
CAAQRGGLDEQFF
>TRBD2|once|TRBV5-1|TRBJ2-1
TGCGCCAGCAGCCCCAGTTGGGCGGGGGGGCTGTCTGAGCAGTTCTTC
CASSPSWAGGLSEQFF
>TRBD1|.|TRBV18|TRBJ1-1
TGTGCCAGCTCACCAACAGGGGGTGAGAACACTGAAGCTTTCTTT
CASSPTGGENTEAFF
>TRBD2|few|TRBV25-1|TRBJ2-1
TGTGCCAGCAACACCGGGACTAGCGGGGGGTTGCAGTTCTTC
CASNTGTSGGLQFF
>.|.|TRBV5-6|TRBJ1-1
TGTGCCAGCAGCTTTCGGCAGGGGAGGGCTGAAGCTTTCTTT
CASSFRQGRAEAFF
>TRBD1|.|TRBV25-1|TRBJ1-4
TGTGCCAGCGCAGAACAGGGGGCAAGAGGTGAAAAACTGTTTTTT
CASAEQGARGEKLFF
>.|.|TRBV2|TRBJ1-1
TGTGCCAGCAGTGACCAGACGGGAACTGAAGCTTTCTTT
CASSDQTGTEAFF